This TCR beta chain derives from a study of regulatory T cells in long-lasting Graves disease. Study context: Over 5 years on antithyroid drugs plus positive TSH receptor antibodies marked Graves' disease as persistent.

This clonotype has at least ten counts. Its antigen is unknown. The germline gives CDR1 MDHEN, CDR2 SYDVKM. The CDR3 totals 14 residues. V was cut by 6 bases and J by 6 bases, with 15 bases left in between. Study conclusions and caveats: Graves' patients with persistent disease showed TCR diversity lower than patients newly diagnosed. Favoring TRBV28, TRBJ1-2 and TRBJ2-5 was a feature seen in persistent disease.

CDR3-region Arm-PCR and iRepertoire HTBI primers produced the TCR beta libraries. TCRdb ran MiXCR on the multiplex PCR reads and lists one entry per CDR3 protein. The sample records fewer than 550,000 distinct CDR3 sequences, 20% to 25% being singletons. Time point specified: persistent/refractory GD, antithyroid drugs over 5 years with positive TRAb. PBMCs provided the RNA from which the TCR library was made. Patients of an endocrinology department in Xi'an, China, were included. The sample consisted of peripheral blood mononuclear cells (PBMCs), taken when the disease was refractory, from a patient treated with antithyroid drugs. This clonotype was sampled from a female donor with Graves disease. The V and J genes are TRBV28 and TRBJ1-5; D is possibly TRBD1 (5 bases). DNA of the CDR3: TGTGCCAGCAGCTGGGAGGGGTCCCCTCAGCCCCAGCATTTT. This encodes CASSWEGSPQPQHF.